This T cell receptor (beta chain) was identified during a study of blood T cell repertoires in COVID-19. Study summary: Sources were T cells, B-cell-depleted T cells, or PBMCs; the material itself was cDNA or gDNA.

V was clipped by 2 bases and J by 0 bases; unmatched bases: 8. The CDR3 contains 18 residues. In germline, CDR1 is MRHNA, CDR2 SNTAGT. TCRdb keeps only in-frame clones here, not all; method: immunoSEQ multiplex PCR. Here the sample spans fewer than 250,000 clones, around 76% being singletons. Living in 24 US areas, the participants were between roughly 18 and 89 years of age. The clonotype originates from a woman in her forties or fifties with acute COVID-19. The chain joins TRBV6-4 to TRBJ1-4, with 8 bases matching TRBD1. Sequences were obtained from PBMCs or T cells enriched from blood (not recorded which). The CDR3 sequence is CASSDHRDRSATNEKLFF. CDR3 nucleotides: TGTGCCAGCAGTGACCACCGGGACAGGAGTGCAACTAATGAAAAACTGTTTTTT.